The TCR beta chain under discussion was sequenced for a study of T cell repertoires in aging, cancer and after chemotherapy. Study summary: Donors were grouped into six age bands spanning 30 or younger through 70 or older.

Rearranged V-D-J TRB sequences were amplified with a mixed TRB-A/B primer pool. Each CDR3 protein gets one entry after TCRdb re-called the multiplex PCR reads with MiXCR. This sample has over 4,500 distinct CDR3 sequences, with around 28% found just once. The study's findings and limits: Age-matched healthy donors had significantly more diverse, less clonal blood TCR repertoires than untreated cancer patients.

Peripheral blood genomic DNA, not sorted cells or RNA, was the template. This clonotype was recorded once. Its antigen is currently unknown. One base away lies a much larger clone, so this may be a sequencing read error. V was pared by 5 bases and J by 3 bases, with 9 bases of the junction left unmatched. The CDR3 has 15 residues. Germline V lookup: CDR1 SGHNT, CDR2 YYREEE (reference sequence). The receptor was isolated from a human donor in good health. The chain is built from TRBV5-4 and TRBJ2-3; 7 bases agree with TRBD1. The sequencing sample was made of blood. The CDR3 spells CASRLDRRLTDTQYF. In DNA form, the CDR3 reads TGTGCCAGCAGACTGGACAGGAGGCTGACAGATACGCAGTATTTT. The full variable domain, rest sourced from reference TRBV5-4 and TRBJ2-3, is ETGVTQSPTHLIKTRGQQVTLRCSSQSGHNTVSWYQQALGQGPQFIFQYYREEENGRGNFPPRFSGLQFPNYSSELNVNALELDDSALYLCASRLDRRLTDTQYFGPGTRLTVL.